Following are 27 T cell receptor beta chains from one sample sequenced in a study of T cell responses to AZD1222 COVID-19 vaccine. Some clones are missing from TCRdb's copy, which holds only in-frame ones; the method was immunoSEQ multiplex PCR. In the table there are some 89,000 clones, 89% of which are singletons. This specimen consisted of peripheral blood, obtained on day 0 of AZD1222 vaccination. These TCRs come from an adult in good health.

The chain uses TRBV6-5 and TRBJ2-7; 9 bases agree with TRBD1. Germline CDR1 reads MNHEY; CDR2 reads SVGAGI. The CDR3 runs 15 residues. Trimming took 6 bases from V and 1 from J; bases not matched to a gene: 7. CDR3 nucleotide sequence: TGTGCCAGCAGATCACAGGGGGCGGAATCCTACGAGCAGTACTTC. Translated: CASRSQGAESYEQYF.

The chain uses TRBV2 and TRBJ2-5; maybe TRBD2 (6 bases). Germline CDR1 and CDR2: SNHLY and FYNNEI. V lost 7 bases to trimming and J lost 2 bases, with 17 bases between them. This CDR3 comprises 15 residues. The CDR3 loop is CASTAWAGRQETQYF. CDR3 in DNA: TGTGCCAGCACGGCGTGGGCGGGGCGACAAGAGACCCAGTACTTC.

V and J are TRBV6-1 and TRBJ1-5; D uncertain. The V gene lost 2 bases and the J gene lost 0 bases, with 2 bases spanning the gap. Germline V gene data show CDR1 as MNHNS and CDR2 as SASEGT. CDR3 length: 13 amino acids. As DNA, the CDR3 is TGTGCCAGCAGTGAAATTAGCAATCAGCCCCAGCATTTT. It yields the protein CASSEISNQPQHF.

V gene TRBV19 combines with J gene TRBJ2-1, with a possible D match to TRBD2 (6 bases). The germline gives CDR1 LNHDA, CDR2 SQIVND (reference sequence). V was cut by 3 bases and J by 1 base, with 13 bases left in between. This CDR3 comprises 16 residues. The CDR3 here is CASSIKRAGSYNEQFF. DNA for the CDR3: TGTGCCAGTAGTATTAAGCGGGCAGGATCCTACAATGAGCAGTTCTTC.

The chain recombines TRBV5-1 with TRBJ1-2, with D tentatively TRBD1 (6 bases). Germline CDR1 reads SGHRS; CDR2 reads YFSETQ. V was shortened by 3 bases and J by 0 bases, with 18 bases between the two germline ends. The CDR3 extends over 17 amino acids. CDR3 protein: CASSWVGGGISNYGYTF. The DNA of the CDR3 is TGCGCCAGCAGCTGGGTTGGGGGCGGCATATCTAACTATGGCTACACCTTC.

The chain uses TRBV2 and TRBJ1-5, with a weak D call TRBD1 (5 bases). The V gene lost 3 bases and the J gene lost 1 base, with 10 bases spanning the gap. The CDR3 consists of 15 residues. The germline V gene has CDR1 SNHLY and CDR2 FYNNEI. The CDR3: CASSERGLSNQPQHF. CDR3 bases: TGTGCCAGCAGTGAGCGGGGGTTAAGCAATCAGCCCCAGCATTTT.

The chain employs TRBV5-1 and TRBJ2-3; the D call may be TRBD1 or TRBD2 (5 bases each). The germline CDR1 and CDR2 sequences are SGHRS and YFSETQ. V lost 6 bases and J 3 bases, leaving 17 bases between the germline ends. The CDR3 sequence is 15 residues long. The CDR3 sequence: CASKSRGRTTDTQYF. Here the CDR3 DNA reads TGCGCCAGCAAATCTAGGGGACGTACGACAGATACGCAGTATTTT. Drawing the rest from reference TRBV5-1 and TRBJ2-3, the complete variable domain is KAGVTQTPRYLIKTRGQQVTLSCSPISGHRSVSWYQQTPGQGLQFLFEYFSETQRNKGNFPGRFSGRQFSNSRSEMNVSTLELGDSALYLCASKSRGRTTDTQYFGPGTRLTVL.

Concerning this clone itself: This CDR3 is missing its conserved last phenylalanine or tryptophan, likely due to a read error. No DNA is shown, since the ends of the CDR3 on it are uncertain; the CDR3 is the one TCRdb lists. The V gene is TRBV28, the J gene TRBJ2-3; the tabulated D call, TRBD2, remains unverified against the DNA. CDR1 and CDR2 from the germline V gene are MDHEN and SYDVKM. Both ends counted, the CDR3 spans 12 residues. This chain's CDR3 is CASSSLREGLGL.

The chain couples TRBV10-1 to TRBJ2-7; weak D call: TRBD2 (6 bases). Per germline, CDR1 WNHNN and CDR2 SYGVQD (reference sequence). The CDR3 loop spans 15 amino acids. V shed 0 bases and J shed 6 bases, with 15 bases lying between them. The CDR3: CASSESLREVSEQYF. CDR3 nucleotide sequence: TGCGCCAGCAGTGAGTCGCTCAGGGAGGTTTCCGAGCAGTACTTC.

The rearrangement uses TRBV7-9 and TRBJ2-3; 9 bases align to TRBD2. Trimming at V came to 5 bases and at J to 0 bases, leaving 6 bases not matched to a gene. The CDR3 runs 16 residues. CDR1 is SEHNR and CDR2 is FQNEAQ in the germline V gene (reference sequence). DNA for the CDR3: TGTGCCAGCAGCCCCGGACTAGCGCTAAGCACAGATACGCAGTATTTT. This gives the protein CASSPGLALSTDTQYF.

V usage is TRBV15 and J usage is TRBJ2-3; D uncertain. Germline loops: CDR1 LNHNV, CDR2 YYDKDF (reference sequence). V was cut by 1 base and J by 5 bases, with 1 base left in between. The CDR3 runs 11 residues. The chain's CDR3 is CATSRVDTQYF. CDR3 nucleotides: TGTGCCACCAGCAGAGTAGATACGCAGTATTTT.

This chain connects TRBV7-6 to TRBJ1-5, with 7 bases fitting TRBD1. Trimming cost V 1 base and J 4 bases; bases outside gene matches: 1. This CDR3 contains 14 residues. CDR1 and CDR2 from the germline V gene are SGHVS and FNYEAQ. CDR3 DNA: TGTGCCAGCAGCTTAGAGGGACAGAATCAGCCCCAGCATTTT. It codes for CASSLEGQNQPQHF. Full variable domain (missing parts from reference TRBV7-6 and TRBJ1-5): GAGVSQSPRYKVTKRGQDVALRCDPISGHVSLYWYRQALGQGPEFLTYFNYEAQQDKSGLPNDRFSAERPEGSISTLTIQRTEQRDSAMYRCASSLEGQNQPQHFGDGTRLSIL.

This chain uses TRBV29-1 with TRBJ2-7; 9 nucleotides line up with TRBD1. The CDR3 is 15 residues long. CDR1 and CDR2 (germline): SQVTM, ANQGSEA. Trimming took 1 base from V and 0 from J; bases not matched to a gene: 4. The CDR3 coding sequence is TGCAGCGTTGAAGGGACAGGGGACAACTCCTACGAGCAGTACTTC. Protein: CSVEGTGDNSYEQYF.

The chain uses TRBV7-2 and TRBJ1-3; TRBD1 is a possible D gene (5 bases). CDR3 length: 15 residues. Germline V gene lookup returns CDR1 SGHTA and CDR2 FQGNSA. Trimming shortened V by 5 bases and J by 4 bases, and 15 bases separated the two germline ends. CDR3 loop: CASSRPGARGNTIYF. The CDR3 region has the DNA TGTGCCAGCAGCCGTCCCGGGGCTCGGGGAAACACCATATATTTT.

This CDR3 reads CASSLAASNQPQHF. The CDR3 region has the DNA TGTGCCAGCAGCTTAGCGGCTAGCAATCAGCCCCAGCATTTT. The chain employs TRBV7-9 and TRBJ1-5; no reliable D call. This CDR3 spans 14 amino acids. Germline V CDR1 and CDR2: SEHNR, FQNEAQ (reference sequence). V lost 0 bases and J lost 0, with 3 bases in between.

The rearrangement links TRBV11-2 to TRBJ2-3, with 10 bases aligning to TRBD2. CDR3 size: 16 residues. The V gene end was trimmed by 5 bases and the J gene end by 1 base; junction bases not matched to a gene: 6. CDR1 SGHAT and CDR2 FQNNGV come from the germline V gene. The CDR3 spells CASSLGLALRTDTQYF. In DNA form, the CDR3 reads TGTGCCAGCAGCCTGGGACTAGCGCTACGCACAGATACGCAGTATTTT.

This clone was found once. The rearrangement joins TRBV5-8 to TRBJ1-5; D not resolved. The CDR3 is made up of 16 amino acids. Germline V gene data show CDR1 as SGHTS and CDR2 as YDEGEE. Trimming stripped 0 bases from V and 1 base from J, with 11 bases between. CDR3 loop: CASSLGERISNQPQHF. The CDR3 region has the DNA TGTGCCAGCAGCTTGGGAGAACGGATAAGCAATCAGCCCCAGCATTTT. Full variable domain (remainder filled in from reference TRBV5-8 and TRBJ1-5): EAGVTQSPTHLIKTRGQQATLRCSPISGHTSVYWYQQALGLGLQFLLWYDEGEERNRGNFPPRFSGRQFPNYSSELNVNALELEDSALYLCASSLGERISNQPQHFGDGTRLSIL.

The V call is TRBV7-2, the J call TRBJ2-1, with 11 bases identical to TRBD2. J gave up 7 bases and V 1 base, and 6 bases lay outside the gene matches. The CDR3 is made up of 16 amino acids. The germline CDR1 and CDR2 sequences are SGHTA and FQGNSA. In nucleotides, the CDR3 is TGTGCCAGCAGCTTAGGTAGCGGGGGGGCCAAGAATGAGCAGTTCTTC. Its translation: CASSLGSGGAKNEQFF.

CDR3 coding DNA: TGTGCCAGCAGTACCCCAGGGGGCCGGGGCTACACCTTC. As protein: CASSTPGGRGYTF. The gene calls are TRBV28 and TRBJ1-2; the match to TRBD1 covers 8 bases. The J segment lost 8 bases and the V segment lost 5 bases, leaving 7 bases of the junction unmatched. From germline, CDR1 is MDHEN and CDR2 SYDVKM. This CDR3 spans 13 amino acids.

The chain links TRBV6-1 to TRBJ2-3, with a weak D call TRBD2 (6 bases). The CDR3 has 16 amino acids. Germline lookup yields CDR1 MNHNS and CDR2 SASEGT. Trimming took off 3 bases at V and 7 bases at J, with 20 bases between the two ends. The CDR3 nucleotides are TGTGCCAGCAGTGACCCCGGGCGGGCCGGGGGATATACGCAGTATTTT. Protein: CASSDPGRAGGYTQYF.

The chain joins TRBV6-6 to TRBJ2-7; 13 bases agree with TRBD2. Germline V gene lookup returns CDR1 MNHNY and CDR2 SVGAGI (reference sequence). V lost 7 bases, J lost 4 bases, and 10 bases stayed unmatched. This CDR3 is 16 amino acids long. This CDR3 is CASKNQGLAGVYEQYF. For the CDR3, the DNA is TGTGCCAGCAAGAATCAAGGACTAGCGGGAGTTTACGAGCAGTACTTC.

This chain uses TRBV7-9 with TRBJ2-7; the D gene is possibly TRBD2 (6 bases). Germline V gene lookup returns CDR1 SEHNR and CDR2 FQNEAQ (reference sequence). The V end lost 4 bases, the J end lost 2 bases, and 18 bases lay between the germline ends. This CDR3 has 16 amino acids. The CDR3 region is CASSSGGYSGTYEQYF. The DNA for the CDR3 is TGTGCCAGCAGCTCCGGGGGTTATAGCGGAACCTACGAGCAGTACTTC.

This chain's CDR3 is CASSSGWGEGKYGYTF. CDR3 DNA sequence: TGTGCCAGCAGTTCGGGCTGGGGGGAGGGGAAGTATGGCTACACCTTC. The rearrangement links TRBV6-5 to TRBJ1-2; tentatively, D is TRBD1 (5 bases). The CDR3 runs 16 residues. Trimming shortened V by 4 bases and J by 5 bases, and 20 bases separated the two germline ends. The germline V gene encodes CDR1 MNHEY and CDR2 SVGAGI.

V is TRBV7-8 and J is TRBJ2-7; no reliable D call. CDR1 is SGHVS and CDR2 is FQNEAQ in the germline V gene. The CDR3 spans 14 residues. Trimming removed 3 bases from V and 0 bases from J, with 9 bases in between. The CDR3 region is CASSLGVSSYEQYF. CDR3 in DNA: TGTGCCAGCAGCTTGGGCGTCAGCTCCTACGAGCAGTACTTC. Based on the CDR3 plus reference TRBV7-8 and TRBJ2-7, the full variable domain is GAGVSQSPRYKVAKRGQDVALRCDPISGHVSLFWYQQALGQGPEFLTYFQNEAQLDKSGLPSDRFFAERPEGSVSTLKIQRTQQEDSAVYLCASSLGVSSYEQYFGPGTRLTVT.

This sequence joins TRBV19 and TRBJ2-6; 8 nucleotides agree with TRBD1. Germline V CDR1 and CDR2: LNHDA, SQIVND (reference sequence). CDR3 size: 19 residues. Trimming took 2 bases from V and 0 from J; bases not matched to a gene: 9. CDR3 sequence (DNA): TGTGCCAGTAGTATAAGGAGTGGGCAGGGGGCCTCTGGGGCCAACGTCCTGACTTTC. Translating it yields CASSIRSGQGASGANVLTF.

The J gene is TRBJ1-1, the V gene TRBV5-1; 9 bases agree with TRBD1. This CDR3 region has 15 residues. Germline V gives CDR1 SGHRS, CDR2 YFSETQ. V shed 0 bases, J shed 4 bases, and the junction held 4 bases outside the gene matches. The CDR3 DNA sequence: TGCGCCAGCAGCTTGGCGGGGGGACAGGGCACTGAAGCTTTCTTT. This gives the protein CASSLAGGQGTEAFF.

The CDR3 coding sequence is TGCAGCGTTGAAGATCTTTGGCAGAGCACAGATACGCAGTATTTT. This translates into CSVEDLWQSTDTQYF. J is TRBJ2-3 and V is TRBV29-1; no clear D. The germline V and J ends were trimmed by 0 bases and 0 bases, with 10 bases remaining between them. This CDR3 region has 15 residues. Germline CDR1 reads SQVTM; CDR2 reads ANQGSEA.